One and the same sample provided the 4 T cell receptor beta chains below, sequenced in a study of T cells in Graves' hyperthyroidism and ophthalmopathy. Amplification yielded TCR beta CDR3 regions, with RNA transcripts as the source. A set of HTBI primers served as the primers for a first-round RT-PCR of the TCR CDR3. TCRdb processed the multiplex PCR reads anew with MiXCR; each CDR3 protein has one entry. The sample lists approximately 300,000 distinct CDR3 sequences; 15% to 20% were seen once. Input material: blood. The receptors derive from a woman aged 60 to 75 with Graves' ophthalmopathy.

The rearrangement links TRBV4-3 to TRBJ2-2; 7 bases are a match to TRBD1. The CDR3 is 16 amino acids. Per the germline V gene, CDR1 is LGHNA and CDR2 is YSLEER. J was trimmed by 5 bases and V by 0 bases; bases with no gene match: 6. The CDR3 nucleotides read TGCGCCAGCAGCCAAGACAGGGGGACATTAACCGGGGAGCTGTTTTTT. Its protein is CASSQDRGTLTGELFF.

This clonotype was counted between two and nine times. The chain carries TRBV3-1 and TRBJ1-3; D gene uncertain. Germline V gives CDR1 LGHDT, CDR2 YNNKEL (reference sequence). The V end was cut by 1 base, the J end by 3 bases, with 7 bases between. This CDR3 contains 14 residues. The CDR3 DNA reads TGTGCCAGCAGCCAAGTATCCAATGGAAACACCATATATTTT. It specifies CASSQVSNGNTIYF.

J is TRBJ2-2 and V is TRBV9, with 8 positions matching TRBD1. The germline CDR1 and CDR2 sequences are SGDLS and YYNGEE. The length of the CDR3 is 15 residues. Unmatched junction bases numbered 8, after V lost 4 bases and J lost 6 bases. The chain's CDR3 is CASSPRTGPAGELFF. The CDR3 DNA sequence: TGTGCCAGCAGCCCCAGGACAGGGCCCGCCGGGGAGCTGTTTTTT.

The chain links TRBV19 to TRBJ2-7; tentative D call: TRBD1 (5 bases). Germline CDR1 and CDR2: LNHDA and SQIVND (reference sequence). V was clipped by 3 bases and J by 3 bases, with 9 bases between them. The length of the CDR3 is 13 residues. The CDR3 nucleotides read TGTGCCAGTAGTATCAGGGAAGGCTACGAGCAGTACTTC. As protein: CASSIREGYEQYF.